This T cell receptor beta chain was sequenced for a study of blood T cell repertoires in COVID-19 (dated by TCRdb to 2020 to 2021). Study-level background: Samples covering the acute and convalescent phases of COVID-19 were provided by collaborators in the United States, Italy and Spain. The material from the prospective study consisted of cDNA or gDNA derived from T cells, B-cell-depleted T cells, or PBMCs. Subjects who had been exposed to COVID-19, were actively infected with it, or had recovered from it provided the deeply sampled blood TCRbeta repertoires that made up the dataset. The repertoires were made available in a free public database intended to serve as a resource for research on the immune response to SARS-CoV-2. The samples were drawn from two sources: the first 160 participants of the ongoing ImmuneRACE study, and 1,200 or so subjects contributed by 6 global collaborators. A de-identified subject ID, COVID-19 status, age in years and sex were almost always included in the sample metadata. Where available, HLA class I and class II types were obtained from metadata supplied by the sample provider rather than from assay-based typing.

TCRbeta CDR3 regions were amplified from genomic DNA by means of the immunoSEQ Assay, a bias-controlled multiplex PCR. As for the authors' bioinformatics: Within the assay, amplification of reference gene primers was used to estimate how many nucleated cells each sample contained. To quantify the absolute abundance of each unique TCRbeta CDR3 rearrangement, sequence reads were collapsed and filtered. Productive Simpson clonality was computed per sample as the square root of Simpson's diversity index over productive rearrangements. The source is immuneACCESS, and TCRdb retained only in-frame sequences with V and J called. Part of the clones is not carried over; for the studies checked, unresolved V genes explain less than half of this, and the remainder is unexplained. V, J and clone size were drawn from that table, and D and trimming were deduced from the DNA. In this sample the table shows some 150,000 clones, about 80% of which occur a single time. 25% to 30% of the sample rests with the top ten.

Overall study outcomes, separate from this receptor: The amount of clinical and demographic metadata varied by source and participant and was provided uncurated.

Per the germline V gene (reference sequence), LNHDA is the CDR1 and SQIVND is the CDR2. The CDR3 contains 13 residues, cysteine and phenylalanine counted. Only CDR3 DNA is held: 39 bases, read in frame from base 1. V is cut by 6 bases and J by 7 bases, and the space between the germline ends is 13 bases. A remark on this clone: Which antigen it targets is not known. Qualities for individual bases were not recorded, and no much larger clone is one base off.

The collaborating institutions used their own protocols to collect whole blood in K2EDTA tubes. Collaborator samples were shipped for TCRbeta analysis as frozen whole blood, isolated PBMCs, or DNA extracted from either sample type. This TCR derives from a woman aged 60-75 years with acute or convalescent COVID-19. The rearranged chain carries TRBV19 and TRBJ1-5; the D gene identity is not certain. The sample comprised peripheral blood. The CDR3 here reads CASRERGWQPQHF. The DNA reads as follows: TGTGCCAGTAGGGAGAGAGGTTGGCAGCCCCAGCATTTT.